The 17 T cell receptor beta chains below come from one sample, sequenced in a study of blood T cell repertoires in COVID-19. TCRdb keeps only in-frame clones here, not all; method: immunoSEQ multiplex PCR. The data contain about 23,000 clones, 75% to 95% of them singletons. Sequenced input: peripheral blood. These receptors came from a human donor in a cohort sampled during active COVID-19.

This clone was recorded once. The V call is TRBV28, the J call TRBJ1-6; 11 positions agree with TRBD1. This CDR3 comprises 16 residues. The V gene end was trimmed by 4 bases and the J gene end by 9 bases; junction bases not matched to a gene: 8. Germline V CDR1 and CDR2: MDHEN, SYDVKM. CDR3 coding DNA: TGTGCCAGCAGTTCGCCCGGGACAGGGGGTCCTTCACCCCTCCACTTT. This gives the protein CASSSPGTGGPSPLHF. The full variable domain, rest sourced from reference TRBV28 and TRBJ1-6, is DVKVTQSSRYLVKRTGEKVFLECVQDMDHENMFWYRQDPGLGLRLIYFSYDVKMKEKGDIPEGYSVSREKKERFSLILESASTNQTSMYLCASSSPGTGGPSPLHFGNGTRLTVT.

The chain uses TRBV7-8 and TRBJ1-2; TRBD1 aligns across 9 bases. CDR3 length: 13 residues. The V segment lost 5 bases and the J segment 14 bases; nucleotides outside the gene matches: 12. Germline CDR1 reads SGHVS; CDR2 reads FQNEAQ. The CDR3 bases are TGTGCCAGCAGCGTAGACAGAGACAGGGGGGCTACCTTC. Its protein product is CASSVDRDRGATF.

V and J are TRBV6-4 and TRBJ1-1; 7 nucleotides line up with TRBD1. V lost 7 bases, J lost 0 bases, and 8 bases stayed unmatched. CDR1 and CDR2 from the germline V gene are MRHNA and SNTAGT. This CDR3 is built from 15 residues. This CDR3 reads CASKTGPYMNTEAFF. CDR3 bases: TGTGCCAGCAAGACAGGGCCATACATGAACACTGAAGCTTTCTTT.

The genes are TRBV7-2 and TRBJ2-4, with 14 bases fitting TRBD2. There are 17 residues in the CDR3. V shed 5 bases and J 6 bases; nucleotides not matched to a gene: 9. CDR1 and CDR2 from the germline V gene are SGHTA and FQGNSA. CDR3 DNA sequence: TGTGCCAGCAGCCTCGGGACTAGCGGGGGCCCCGGAAACATTCAGTACTTC. Translated: CASSLGTSGGPGNIQYF.

The chain carries TRBV5-1 and TRBJ2-3, with TRBD1 as a possible D gene (6 bases). V shed 2 bases and J shed 0 bases, with 7 bases lying between them. This CDR3 region has 14 residues. The germline gives CDR1 SGHRS, CDR2 YFSETQ. Here the CDR3 DNA reads TGCGCCAGCAGCTTACAGGGCAGCACAGATACGCAGTATTTT. It encodes CASSLQGSTDTQYF.

The V call is TRBV4-2, the J call TRBJ1-1; 7 nucleotides align to TRBD1. The V gene's germline CDR1 is LGHNA and CDR2 YNFKEQ. CDR3 size: 17 residues. Germline trimming cut 4 bases from V and 0 bases from J; bases unmatched to any gene: 11. In DNA, the CDR3 is TGTGCCAGCAGCCTCCTAGGACAGGCCGCTATGAACACTGAAGCTTTCTTT. This translates into CASSLLGQAAMNTEAFF.

The chain has TRBV19 and TRBJ2-1, with D maybe TRBD2 (5 bases). There are 13 residues in the CDR3. The V end lost 3 bases, the J end lost 5 bases, and 8 bases lay between the germline ends. From germline, CDR1 is LNHDA and CDR2 SQIVND (reference sequence). CDR3 sequence: CASSIGLDNEQFF. CDR3 sequence (DNA): TGTGCCAGTAGTATTGGACTCGACAATGAGCAGTTCTTC.

J is TRBJ1-5 and V is TRBV6-5, with a weak D call TRBD1 (5 bases). The germline CDR1 and CDR2 sequences are MNHEY and SVGAGI. This CDR3 is 15 amino acids long. Trimming left V 4 bases short and J 4 bases short, with 14 bases between. CDR3 bases: TGTGCCAGCAGTTCCGCCGGGGGGGGGAATCAGCCCCAGCATTTT. Residues: CASSSAGGGNQPQHF.

V and J are TRBV3-1 (or the pseudogene TRBV3-2) and TRBJ2-3; 9 bases agree with TRBD2. Germline V gene sequence: CDR1 LGHDT, CDR2 YNNKEL (reference sequence). This CDR3 contains 14 residues. V shed 3 bases and J 6 bases; nucleotides not matched to a gene: 4. The CDR3 spells CASSQRGGPDTQYF. DNA for the CDR3: TGTGCCAGCAGCCAGCGGGGGGGCCCCGATACGCAGTATTTT.

The CDR3 loop is CASSVATGGTFEAFF. CDR3 nucleotide sequence: TGTGCCAGCAGCGTAGCTACGGGAGGGACATTTGAAGCTTTCTTT. The chain joins TRBV9 to TRBJ1-1; D might be TRBD1 (6 bases). The germline V and J ends were trimmed by 0 bases and 7 bases, with 16 bases remaining between them. This CDR3 is 15 amino acids long. Germline CDR1 is SGDLS and CDR2 is YYNGEE. The full variable domain, with the rest looked up from reference TRBV9 and TRBJ1-1, is DSGVTQTPKHLITATGQRVTLRCSPRSGDLSVYWYQQSLDQGLQFLIQYYNGEERAKGNILERFSAQQFPDLHSELNLSSLELGDSALYFCASSVATGGTFEAFFGQGTRLTVV.

The chain is built from TRBV5-1 and TRBJ2-5, with D possibly being TRBD1 (6 bases). Between the trimmed V and J ends, which lost 2 bases and 5 bases, there was a span of 16 bases. CDR3 length equals 15 residues. Germline CDR1 is SGHRS and CDR2 is YFSETQ. The CDR3, as DNA: TGCGCCAGCAGCTTTCCGGGACACTCGGGGGAGACCCAGTACTTC. The encoded protein is CASSFPGHSGETQYF.

V usage is TRBV7-2 and J usage is TRBJ2-3; TRBD2 matches at 8 bases. Germline-derived CDR1 and CDR2 are SGHTA and FQGNSA. The CDR3 runs 15 residues. Losses at the gene ends were 2 bases for V and 9 bases for J; bases not matched to a gene: 10. CDR3 nucleotide sequence: TGTGCCAGCAGCTTACCCGGGGGGGGATCAGGGACGCAGTATTTT. It yields the protein CASSLPGGGSGTQYF.

The chain links TRBV7-2 to TRBJ1-6; no firm D call. The CDR3 runs 14 residues. Germline values: CDR1 SGHTA, CDR2 FQGNSA. Trimming cost V 5 bases and J 6 bases, with 11 bases left between them. The CDR3 coding sequence is TGTGCCAGCAGCCGCCACAGTTCTAATTCACCCCTCCACTTT. Protein: CASSRHSSNSPLHF.

The chain joins TRBV18 to TRBJ1-2, with 9 bases aligning to TRBD1. Germline values: CDR1 KGHSH, CDR2 LQKENI. The CDR3 contains 13 residues. V trimming: 4 bases; J trimming: 8 bases; junction bases outside the gene matches: 5. CDR3 bases: TGTGCCAGCTCACGTACGGGACAGGGAGGCTACACCTTC. Protein: CASSRTGQGGYTF. The full variable domain, its missing parts supplied by reference TRBV18 and TRBJ1-2, is NAGVMQNPRHLVRRRGQEARLRCSPMKGHSHVYWYRQLPEEGLKFMVYLQKENIIDESGMPKERFSAEFPKEGPSILRIQQVVRGDSAAYFCASSRTGQGGYTFGSGTRLTVV.

V and J are TRBV10-3 and TRBJ1-1, with D perhaps TRBD1 (6 bases). Trimming cost V 6 bases and J 4 bases, with 18 bases left between them. Germline V CDR1 and CDR2: ENHRY, SYGVKD. This CDR3 comprises 15 residues. The CDR3 loop reads CAISPTRGAVTEAFF. Here the CDR3 DNA reads TGTGCCATCAGCCCAACTCGGGGGGCGGTCACTGAAGCTTTCTTT.

Comments on this clone: The junction departs from the called germline gene at one end, perhaps through a read error. J is TRBJ2-3 and V is TRBV7-7; 7 bases agree with TRBD1. The CDR3 length is 15 residues. CDR1 SSHAT and CDR2 FNYEAQ come from the germline V gene (reference sequence). CDR3: CASSKTGSGTDTQYF. Written as DNA, the CDR3 is TGTGCTAGCAGCAAGACAGGGTCGGGCACAGATACGCAGTATTTT. The complete variable domain, with remaining parts taken from reference TRBV7-7 and TRBJ2-3, reads GAGVSQSPRYKVTKRGQDVTLRCDPISSHATLYWYQQALGQGPEFLTYFNYEAQPDKSGLPSDRFSAERPEGSISTLTIQRTEQRDSAMYRCASSKTGSGTDTQYFGPGTRLTVL.

This clone appeared once. The CDR3 sequence is CASSAGDGELFF. In DNA form, the CDR3 reads TGTGCCAGCAGCGCCGGTGACGGGGAGCTGTTTTTT. The chain recombines TRBV9 with TRBJ2-2, with D unresolved. Trimming stripped 3 bases from V and 7 bases from J, with 7 bases between. Germline CDR1 reads SGDLS; CDR2 reads YYNGEE. The CDR3 contains 12 residues.